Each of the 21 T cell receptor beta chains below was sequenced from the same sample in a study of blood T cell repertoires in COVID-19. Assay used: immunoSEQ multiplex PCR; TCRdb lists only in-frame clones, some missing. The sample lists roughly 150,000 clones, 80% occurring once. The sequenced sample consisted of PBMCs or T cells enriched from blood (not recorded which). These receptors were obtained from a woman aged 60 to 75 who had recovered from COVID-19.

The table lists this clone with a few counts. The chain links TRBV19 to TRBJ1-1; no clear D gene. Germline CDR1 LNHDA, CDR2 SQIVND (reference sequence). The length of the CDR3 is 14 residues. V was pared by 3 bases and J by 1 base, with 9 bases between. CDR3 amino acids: CASSMGRENTEAFF. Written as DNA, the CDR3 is TGTGCCAGTAGTATGGGGAGGGAGAACACTGAAGCTTTCTTT.

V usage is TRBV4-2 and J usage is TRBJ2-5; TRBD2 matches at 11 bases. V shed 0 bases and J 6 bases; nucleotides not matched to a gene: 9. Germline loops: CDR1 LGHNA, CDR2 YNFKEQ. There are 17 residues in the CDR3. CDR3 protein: CASSQDWLAGGGKTQYF. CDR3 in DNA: TGTGCCAGCAGCCAAGATTGGCTAGCGGGGGGTGGTAAGACCCAGTACTTC.

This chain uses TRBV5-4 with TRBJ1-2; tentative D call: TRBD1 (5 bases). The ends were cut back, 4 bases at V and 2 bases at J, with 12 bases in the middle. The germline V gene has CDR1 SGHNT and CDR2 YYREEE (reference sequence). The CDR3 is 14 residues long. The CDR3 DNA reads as TGTGCCAGCAGCGCCGGACAAATGAACTATGGCTACACCTTC. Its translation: CASSAGQMNYGYTF.

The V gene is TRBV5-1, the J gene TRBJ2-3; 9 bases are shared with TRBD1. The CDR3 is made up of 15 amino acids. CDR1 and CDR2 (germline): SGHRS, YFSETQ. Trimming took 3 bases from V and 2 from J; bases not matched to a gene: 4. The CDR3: CASSSGTGPTDTQYF. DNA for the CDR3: TGCGCCAGCAGCTCCGGGACAGGGCCCACAGATACGCAGTATTTT.

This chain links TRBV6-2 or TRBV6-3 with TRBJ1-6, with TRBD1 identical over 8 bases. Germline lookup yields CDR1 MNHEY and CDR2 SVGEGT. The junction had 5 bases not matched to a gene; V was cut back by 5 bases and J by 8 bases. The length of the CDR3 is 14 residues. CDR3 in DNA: TGTGCCAGCAGTGCTCAGGGGGCCTATTCACCCCTCCACTTT. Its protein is CASSAQGAYSPLHF.

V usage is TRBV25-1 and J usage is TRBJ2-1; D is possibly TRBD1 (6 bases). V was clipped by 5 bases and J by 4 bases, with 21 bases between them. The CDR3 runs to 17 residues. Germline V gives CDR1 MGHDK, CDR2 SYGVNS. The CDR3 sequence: CASSSQRSQGIYNEQFF. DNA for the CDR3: TGTGCCAGCAGTTCTCAACGGTCCCAGGGGATATACAATGAGCAGTTCTTC.

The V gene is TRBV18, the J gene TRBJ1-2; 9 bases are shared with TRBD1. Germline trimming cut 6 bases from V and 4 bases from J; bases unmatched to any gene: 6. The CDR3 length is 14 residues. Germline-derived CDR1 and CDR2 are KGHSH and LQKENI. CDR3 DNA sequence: TGTGCCAGCTCCCGGGACAGGGAGGGCTATGGCTACACCTTC. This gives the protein CASSRDREGYGYTF.

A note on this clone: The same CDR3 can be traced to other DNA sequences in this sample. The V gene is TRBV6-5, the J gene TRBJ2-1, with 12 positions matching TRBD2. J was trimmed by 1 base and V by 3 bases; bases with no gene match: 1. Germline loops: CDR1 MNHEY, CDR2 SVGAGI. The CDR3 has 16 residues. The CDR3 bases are TGTGCCAGCAGTTATACTAGCGGGGGGTCCTACAATGAGCAGTTCTTC. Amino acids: CASSYTSGGSYNEQFF.

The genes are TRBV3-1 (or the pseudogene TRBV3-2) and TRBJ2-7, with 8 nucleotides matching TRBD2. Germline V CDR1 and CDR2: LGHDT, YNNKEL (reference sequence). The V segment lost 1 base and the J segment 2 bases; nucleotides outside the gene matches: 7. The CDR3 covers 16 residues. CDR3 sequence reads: CASSQVAGGDPYEQYF. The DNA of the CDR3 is TGTGCCAGCAGCCAAGTTGCGGGGGGTGACCCCTACGAGCAGTACTTC.

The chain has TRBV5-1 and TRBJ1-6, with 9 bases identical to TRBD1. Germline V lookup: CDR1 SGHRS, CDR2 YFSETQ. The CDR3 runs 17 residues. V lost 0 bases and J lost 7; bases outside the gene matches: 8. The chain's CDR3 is CASSLGTGGGVNSPLHF. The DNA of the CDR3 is TGCGCCAGCAGCTTGGGCACAGGGGGCGGGGTAAATTCACCCCTCCACTTT.

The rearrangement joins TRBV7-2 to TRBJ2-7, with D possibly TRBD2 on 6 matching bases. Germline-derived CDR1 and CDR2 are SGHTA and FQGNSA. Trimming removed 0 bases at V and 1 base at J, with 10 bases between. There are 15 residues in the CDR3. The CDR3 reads CASSLAGLESYEQYF. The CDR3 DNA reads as TGTGCCAGCAGCTTAGCGGGACTCGAGTCCTACGAGCAGTACTTC. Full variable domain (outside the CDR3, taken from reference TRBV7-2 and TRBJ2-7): GAGVSQSPSNKVTEKGKDVELRCDPISGHTALYWYRQSLGQGLEFLIYFQGNSAPDKSGLPSDRFSAERTGGSVSTLTIQRTQQEDSAVYLCASSLAGLESYEQYFGPGTRLTVT.

CDR3 DNA: TGTGCCAGCACCGAACGAGCGGGTAATTCACCCCTCCACTTT. This sequence encodes CASTERAGNSPLHF. The chain couples TRBV6-5 to TRBJ1-6; D uncertain. Germline V CDR1 and CDR2: MNHEY, SVGAGI. This CDR3 is built from 14 residues. V was clipped by 7 bases and J by 6 bases, with 13 bases between them.

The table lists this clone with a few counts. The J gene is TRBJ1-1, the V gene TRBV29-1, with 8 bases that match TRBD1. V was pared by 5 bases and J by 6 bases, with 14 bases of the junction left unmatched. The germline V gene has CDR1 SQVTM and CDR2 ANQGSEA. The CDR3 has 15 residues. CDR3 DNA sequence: TGCAGCGTTAAGGGACAGGCCCAGGGGGGGGCTGAAGCTTTCTTT. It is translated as CSVKGQAQGGAEAFF.

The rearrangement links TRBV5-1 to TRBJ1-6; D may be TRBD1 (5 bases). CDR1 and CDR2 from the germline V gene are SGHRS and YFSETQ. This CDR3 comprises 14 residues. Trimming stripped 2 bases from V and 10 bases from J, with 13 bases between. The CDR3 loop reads CASSFQGAGSPLHF. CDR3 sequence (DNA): TGCGCCAGCAGCTTCCAAGGGGCTGGGTCACCCCTCCACTTT.

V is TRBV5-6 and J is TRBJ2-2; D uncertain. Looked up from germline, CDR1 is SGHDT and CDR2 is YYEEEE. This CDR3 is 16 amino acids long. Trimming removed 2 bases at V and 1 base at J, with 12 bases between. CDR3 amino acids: CASSFVSRKNTGELFF. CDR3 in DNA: TGTGCCAGCAGCTTTGTCTCGAGGAAGAACACCGGGGAGCTGTTTTTT.

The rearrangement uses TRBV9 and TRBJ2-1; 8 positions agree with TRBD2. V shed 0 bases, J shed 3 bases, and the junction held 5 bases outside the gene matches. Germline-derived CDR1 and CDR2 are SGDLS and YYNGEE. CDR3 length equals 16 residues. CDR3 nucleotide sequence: TGTGCCAGCAGCGTAGCGGGGGGGGTATACTACAATGAGCAGTTCTTC. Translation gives CASSVAGGVYYNEQFF.

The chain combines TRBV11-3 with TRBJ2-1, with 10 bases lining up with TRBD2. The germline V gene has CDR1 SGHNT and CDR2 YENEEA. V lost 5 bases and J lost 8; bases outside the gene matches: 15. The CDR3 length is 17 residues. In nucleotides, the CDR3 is TGTGCCAGCAGCCAGCGAAAACAGCGGGGGGGCGTCGATGAGCAGTTCTTC. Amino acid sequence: CASSQRKQRGGVDEQFF.

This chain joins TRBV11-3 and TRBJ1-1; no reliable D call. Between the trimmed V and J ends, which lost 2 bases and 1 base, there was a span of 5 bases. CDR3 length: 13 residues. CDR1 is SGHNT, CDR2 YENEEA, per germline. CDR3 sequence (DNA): TGTGCCAGCAGCTTATGGCAGAACACTGAAGCTTTCTTT. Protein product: CASSLWQNTEAFF.

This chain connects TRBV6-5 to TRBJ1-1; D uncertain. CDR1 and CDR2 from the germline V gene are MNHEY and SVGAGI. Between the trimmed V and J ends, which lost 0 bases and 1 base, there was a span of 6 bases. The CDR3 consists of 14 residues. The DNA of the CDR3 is TGTGCCAGCAGTTACTCGAGGGAGAACACTGAAGCTTTCTTT. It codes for CASSYSRENTEAFF.

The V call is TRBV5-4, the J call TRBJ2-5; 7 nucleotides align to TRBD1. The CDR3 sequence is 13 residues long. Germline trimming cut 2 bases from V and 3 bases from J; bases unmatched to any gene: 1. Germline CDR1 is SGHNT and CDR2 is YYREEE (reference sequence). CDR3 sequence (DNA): TGTGCCAGCAGCTTTGACAGGGAAGAGACCCAGTACTTC. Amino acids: CASSFDREETQYF.

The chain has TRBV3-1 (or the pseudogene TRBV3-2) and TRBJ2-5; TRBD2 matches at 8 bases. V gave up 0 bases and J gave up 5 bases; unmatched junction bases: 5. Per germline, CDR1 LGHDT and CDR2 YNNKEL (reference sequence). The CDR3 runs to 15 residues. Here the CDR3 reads CASSQELPSGETQYF. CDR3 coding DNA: TGTGCCAGCAGCCAAGAACTTCCTAGCGGGGAGACCCAGTACTTC.